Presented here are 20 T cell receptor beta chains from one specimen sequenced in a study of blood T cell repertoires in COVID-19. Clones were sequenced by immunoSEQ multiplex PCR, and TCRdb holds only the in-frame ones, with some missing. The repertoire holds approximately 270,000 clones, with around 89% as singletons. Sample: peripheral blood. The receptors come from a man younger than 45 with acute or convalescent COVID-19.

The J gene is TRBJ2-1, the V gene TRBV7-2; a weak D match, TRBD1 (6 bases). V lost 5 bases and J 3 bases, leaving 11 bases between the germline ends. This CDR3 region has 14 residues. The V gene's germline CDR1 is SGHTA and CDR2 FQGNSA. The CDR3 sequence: CASSLGHIYNEQFF. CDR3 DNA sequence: TGTGCCAGCAGCCTGGGACATATCTACAATGAGCAGTTCTTC.

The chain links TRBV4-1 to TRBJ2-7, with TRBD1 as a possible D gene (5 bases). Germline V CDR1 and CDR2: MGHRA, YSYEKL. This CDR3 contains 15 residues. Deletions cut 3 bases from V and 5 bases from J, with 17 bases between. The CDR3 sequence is CASSHARGQGDEQYF. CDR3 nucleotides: TGCGCCAGCAGCCACGCCCGAGGCCAGGGTGACGAGCAGTACTTC.

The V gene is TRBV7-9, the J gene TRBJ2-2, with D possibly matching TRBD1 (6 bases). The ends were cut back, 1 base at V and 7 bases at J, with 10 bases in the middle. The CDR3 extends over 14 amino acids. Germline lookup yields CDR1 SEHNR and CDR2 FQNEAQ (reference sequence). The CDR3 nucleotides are TGTGCCAGCAGCTTAGTTGGGGGCGGCGGGGAGCTGTTTTTT. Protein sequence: CASSLVGGGGELFF.

CDR3 sequence (DNA): TGTGCCAGCAGGTGGACAGGGCGCGCTTTCTTT. Translating gives CASRWTGRAFF. The chain combines TRBV6-5 with TRBJ1-1, with 8 bases fitting TRBD1. Germline CDR1 and CDR2: MNHEY and SVGAGI. The CDR3 totals 11 residues. The V gene end was trimmed by 6 bases and the J gene end by 11 bases; junction bases not matched to a gene: 5.

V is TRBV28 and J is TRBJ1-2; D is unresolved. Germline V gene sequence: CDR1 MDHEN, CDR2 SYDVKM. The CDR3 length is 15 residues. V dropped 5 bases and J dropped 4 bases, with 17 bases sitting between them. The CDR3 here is CASSDREGIRYGYTF. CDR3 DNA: TGTGCCAGCAGTGACCGAGAGGGAATTCGCTATGGCTACACCTTC.

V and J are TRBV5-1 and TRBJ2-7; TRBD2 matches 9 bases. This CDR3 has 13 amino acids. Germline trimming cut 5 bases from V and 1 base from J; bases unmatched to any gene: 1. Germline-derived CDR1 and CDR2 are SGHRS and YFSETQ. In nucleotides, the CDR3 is TGCGCCAGCAGGACTAGCGGTTCCTACGAGCAGTACTTC. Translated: CASRTSGSYEQYF. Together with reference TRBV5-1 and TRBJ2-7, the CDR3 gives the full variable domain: KAGVTQTPRYLIKTRGQQVTLSCSPISGHRSVSWYQQTPGQGLQFLFEYFSETQRNKGNFPGRFSGRQFSNSRSEMNVSTLELGDSALYLCASRTSGSYEQYFGPGTRLTVT.

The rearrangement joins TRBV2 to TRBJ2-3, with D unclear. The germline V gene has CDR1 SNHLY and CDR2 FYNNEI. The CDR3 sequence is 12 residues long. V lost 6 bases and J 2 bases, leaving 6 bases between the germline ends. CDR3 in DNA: TGTGCCAGCAGCGGTTACACAGATACGCAGTATTTT. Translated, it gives CASSGYTDTQYF. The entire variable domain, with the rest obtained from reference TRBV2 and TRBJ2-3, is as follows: EPEVTQTPSHQVTQMGQEVILRCVPISNHLYFYWYRQILGQKVEFLVSFYNNEISEKSEIFDDQFSVERPDGSNFTLKIRSTKLEDSAMYFCASSGYTDTQYFGPGTRLTVL.

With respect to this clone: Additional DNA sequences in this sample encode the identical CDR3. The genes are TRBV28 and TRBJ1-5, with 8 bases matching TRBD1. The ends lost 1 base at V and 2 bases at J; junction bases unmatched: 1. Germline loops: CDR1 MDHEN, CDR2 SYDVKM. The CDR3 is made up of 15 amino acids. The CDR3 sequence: CASSLLTGGNQPQHF. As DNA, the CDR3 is TGTGCCAGCAGTTTATTGACAGGGGGCAATCAGCCCCAGCATTTT.

Here the CDR3 DNA reads TGTGCCAGCAGTTACTTGAAGGGGGCTCGGGCAGATACGCAGTATTTT. It is translated as CASSYLKGARADTQYF. The chain is built from TRBV6-5 and TRBJ2-3, with 7 bases fitting TRBD1. J was trimmed by 4 bases and V by 1 base; bases with no gene match: 8. The CDR3 is made up of 16 amino acids. Germline CDR1 reads MNHEY; CDR2 reads SVGAGI.

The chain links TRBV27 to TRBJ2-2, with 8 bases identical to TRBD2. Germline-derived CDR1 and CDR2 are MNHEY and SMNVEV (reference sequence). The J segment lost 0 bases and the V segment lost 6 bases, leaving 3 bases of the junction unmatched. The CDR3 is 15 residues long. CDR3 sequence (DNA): TGTGCCAGCAGAAGCGGGGGTACGAACACCGGGGAGCTGTTTTTT. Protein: CASRSGGTNTGELFF.

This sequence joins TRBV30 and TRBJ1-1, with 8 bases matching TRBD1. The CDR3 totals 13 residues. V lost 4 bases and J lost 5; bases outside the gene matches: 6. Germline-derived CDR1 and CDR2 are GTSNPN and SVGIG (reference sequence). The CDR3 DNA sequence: TGTGCCTGGACCCCCGACAGGGGAACTGAAGCTTTCTTT. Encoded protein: CAWTPDRGTEAFF. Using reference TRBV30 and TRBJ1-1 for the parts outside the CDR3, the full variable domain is SQTIHQWPATLVQPVGSPLSLECTVEGTSNPNLYWYRQAAGRGLQLLFYSVGIGQISSEVPQNLSASRPQDRQFILSSKKLLLSDSGFYLCAWTPDRGTEAFFGQGTRLTVV.

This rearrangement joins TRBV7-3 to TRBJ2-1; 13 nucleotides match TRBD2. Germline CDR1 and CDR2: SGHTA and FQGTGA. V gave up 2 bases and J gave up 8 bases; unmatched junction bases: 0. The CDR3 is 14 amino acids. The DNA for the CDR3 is TGTGCCAGCAGCTTAGGGACTAGCGGGGATGAGCAGTTCTTC. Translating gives CASSLGTSGDEQFF.

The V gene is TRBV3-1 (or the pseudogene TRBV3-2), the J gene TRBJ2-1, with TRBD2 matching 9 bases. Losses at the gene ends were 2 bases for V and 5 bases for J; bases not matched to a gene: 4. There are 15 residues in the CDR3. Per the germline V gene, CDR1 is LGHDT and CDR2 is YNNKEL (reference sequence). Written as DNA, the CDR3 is TGTGCCAGCAGCCAACCATCTAGCGGGGACAATGAGCAGTTCTTC. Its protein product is CASSQPSSGDNEQFF.

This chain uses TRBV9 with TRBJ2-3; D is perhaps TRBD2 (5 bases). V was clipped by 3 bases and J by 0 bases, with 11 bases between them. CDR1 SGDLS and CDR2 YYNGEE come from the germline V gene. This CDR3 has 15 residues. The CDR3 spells CASSGTLPSTDTQYF. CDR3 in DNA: TGTGCCAGCAGCGGGACTTTACCTAGCACAGATACGCAGTATTTT.

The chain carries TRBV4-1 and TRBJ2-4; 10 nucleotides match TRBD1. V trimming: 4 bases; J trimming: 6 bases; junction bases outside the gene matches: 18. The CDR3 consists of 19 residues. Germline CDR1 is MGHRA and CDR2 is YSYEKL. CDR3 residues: CASSRRQGAPGLAGNIQYF. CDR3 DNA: TGCGCCAGCAGCCGGAGACAGGGGGCCCCCGGACTAGCTGGAAACATTCAGTACTTC.

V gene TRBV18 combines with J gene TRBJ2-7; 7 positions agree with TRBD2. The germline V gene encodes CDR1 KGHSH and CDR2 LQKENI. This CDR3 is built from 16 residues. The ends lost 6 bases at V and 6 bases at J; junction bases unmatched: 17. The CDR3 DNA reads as TGTGCCAGCTCTTCGGCCCGAGCAGGCGGGGAGGGCGAGCAGTACTTC. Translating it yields CASSSARAGGEGEQYF.

CDR3 coding DNA: TGTGCCAGCAGCGCCAATCCCGATTTAGCGGGAGGGCCCGGTACGCAGTATTTT. It encodes CASSANPDLAGGPGTQYF. The chain couples TRBV9 to TRBJ2-3, with TRBD2 identical over 11 bases. The germline V gene encodes CDR1 SGDLS and CDR2 YYNGEE. The CDR3 contains 18 residues. With V trimmed by 3 bases and J by 8 bases, 17 bases remained unmatched.

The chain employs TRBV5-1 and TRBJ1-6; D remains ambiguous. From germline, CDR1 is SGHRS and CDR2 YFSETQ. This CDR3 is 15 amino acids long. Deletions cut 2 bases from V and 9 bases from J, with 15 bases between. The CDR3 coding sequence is TGCGCCAGCAGCTTTGGGGTAAAGACTAGTTCACCCCTCCACTTT. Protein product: CASSFGVKTSSPLHF.

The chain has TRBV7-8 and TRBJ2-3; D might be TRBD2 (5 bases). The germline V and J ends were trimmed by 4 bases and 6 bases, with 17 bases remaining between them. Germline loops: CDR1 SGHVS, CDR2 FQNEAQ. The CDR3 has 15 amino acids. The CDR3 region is CASSSELVSADTQYF. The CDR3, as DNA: TGTGCCAGCAGCTCGGAACTAGTAAGCGCGGATACGCAGTATTTT.

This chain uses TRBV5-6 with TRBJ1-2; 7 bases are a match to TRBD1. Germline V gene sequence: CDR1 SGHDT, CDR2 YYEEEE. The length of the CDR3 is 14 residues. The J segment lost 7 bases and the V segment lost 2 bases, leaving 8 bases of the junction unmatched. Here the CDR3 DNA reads TGTGCCAGCAGCTTTTGGAAGGGGGCGCGTGGCTACACCTTC. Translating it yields CASSFWKGARGYTF.